Below are 20 T cell receptor beta chains sequenced from a single sample in a study of T-cell memory formation after mild COVID-19. TCRdb reprocessed the 5' RACE reads with MiXCR, giving one entry per CDR3 protein. This sample yields roughly 100,000 distinct CDR3 sequences, of which less than 15% are seen a single time; 25% to 35% belongs to the top ten. Sequenced material: PBMCs or a T cell subset sorted from them (not recorded which). These TCRs come from an adult woman who had mild COVID-19 (a few samples of this study predate the infection). Cell type and time point are not known.

The rearrangement uses TRBV2 and TRBJ2-2, with TRBD2 matching 12 bases. V lost 4 bases and J lost 0; bases outside the gene matches: 9. CDR1 and CDR2 (germline): SNHLY, FYNNEI. CDR3 length: 19 residues. The CDR3 is CASSGPGLAGQTNTGELFF. DNA of the CDR3: TGTGCCAGCAGTGGCCCAGGACTAGCGGGACAAACGAACACCGGGGAGCTGTTTTTT.

The chain has TRBV11-3 and TRBJ2-1; tentatively, D is TRBD1 or TRBD2 (5 bases each). Trimming removed 3 bases at V and 7 bases at J, with 10 bases between. The CDR3 loop spans 13 amino acids. CDR1 and CDR2 from the germline V gene are SGHNT and YENEEA. The CDR3 coding sequence is TGTGCCAGCAGCTTCCCAGAGGGGAATGAGCAGTTCTTC. Its translation: CASSFPEGNEQFF. Drawing the rest from reference TRBV11-3 and TRBJ2-1, the complete variable domain is EAGVVQSPRYKIIEKKQPVAFWCNPISGHNTLYWYLQNLGQGPELLIRYENEEAVDDSQLPKDRFSAERLKGVDSTLKIQPAELGDSAVYLCASSFPEGNEQFFGPGTRLTVL.

The rearrangement links TRBV9 to TRBJ2-1, with 9 nucleotides matching TRBD1. After removal of 3 bases from V and 5 bases from J, the junction contained 6 bases not matched to a gene. The CDR3 covers 15 residues. Per the germline V gene, CDR1 is SGDLS and CDR2 is YYNGEE. The CDR3 sequence is CASSEGTGNHNEQFF. The CDR3 coding sequence is TGTGCCAGCAGCGAAGGGACAGGGAATCACAATGAGCAGTTCTTC.

Only a few counts were recorded for this clonotype. This sequence joins TRBV6-5 and TRBJ2-7, with D possibly matching TRBD2 (6 bases). Per germline, CDR1 MNHEY and CDR2 SVGAGI. Deletions cut 0 bases from V and 0 bases from J, with 9 bases between. CDR3 length: 15 amino acids. CDR3 in DNA: TGTGCCAGCAGTTACTCTTGGGACTCCTCCTACGAGCAGTACTTC. Translated: CASSYSWDSSYEQYF.

This clonotype was detected only a few times. This sequence joins TRBV7-8 and TRBJ2-7; 9 bases map to TRBD1. V trimming: 6 bases; J trimming: 6 bases; junction bases outside the gene matches: 9. CDR1 is SGHVS and CDR2 is FQNEAQ in the germline V gene. This CDR3 has 14 residues. This CDR3 is CASSPPGTGFEQYF. As DNA, the CDR3 is TGTGCCAGCAGTCCCCCCGGGACAGGGTTCGAGCAGTACTTC.

For the CDR3, the DNA is TGCGCCAGCAGCTTGGCTCTAGCGGGAGCGTACGAGCAGTACTTC. Protein sequence: CASSLALAGAYEQYF. The chain joins TRBV5-1 to TRBJ2-7; 10 nucleotides agree with TRBD2. V trimming: 0 bases; J trimming: 4 bases; junction bases outside the gene matches: 4. This CDR3 comprises 15 residues. Germline values: CDR1 SGHRS, CDR2 YFSETQ.

This clonotype has ten or more counts. The chain joins TRBV7-9 to TRBJ2-7; 10 bases align to TRBD1. This CDR3 region has 15 residues. Germline values: CDR1 SEHNR, CDR2 FQNEAQ (reference sequence). V shed 6 bases and J 2 bases; nucleotides not matched to a gene: 7. CDR3 sequence reads: CASRQSGTGAYEQYF. CDR3 sequence (DNA): TGTGCCAGCAGACAATCCGGGACAGGGGCCTACGAGCAGTACTTC.

This clonotype appeared a few times. The chain recombines TRBV2 with TRBJ2-5, with TRBD2 matching 8 bases. The V and J ends lost 3 bases and 5 bases, in that order; junction bases with no gene match: 20. The CDR3 has 19 residues. Germline V lookup: CDR1 SNHLY, CDR2 FYNNEI. CDR3 sequence reads: CASSDPTSGGGGVWETQYF. The CDR3 nucleotides read TGTGCCAGCAGTGACCCCACAAGCGGGGGAGGCGGAGTGTGGGAGACCCAGTACTTC.

The chain couples TRBV7-9 to TRBJ2-1; weak D call: TRBD2 (5 bases). The CDR3 extends over 17 amino acids. V lost 5 bases to trimming and J lost 7 bases, with 24 bases between them. Germline V CDR1 and CDR2: SEHNR, FQNEAQ (reference sequence). The CDR3 sequence: CASSLLLGSESVNEQFF. CDR3 coding DNA: TGTGCCAGCAGCCTCCTCCTAGGGAGCGAGAGTGTTAATGAGCAGTTCTTC.

V is TRBV20-1 and J is TRBJ1-2; 8 nucleotides align to TRBD1. The CDR3 extends over 16 amino acids. Germline V gene sequence: CDR1 DFQATT, CDR2 SNEGSKA (reference sequence). Trimming removed 1 base from V and 5 bases from J; junction bases left unmatched: 12. CDR3 sequence reads: CSARGVGQGASYGYTF. The CDR3 DNA reads TGCAGTGCTAGAGGTGTTGGTCAGGGGGCTTCTTATGGCTACACCTTC.

The V call is TRBV19, the J call TRBJ2-2; D may be TRBD1 (5 bases). Trimming left V 5 bases short and J 4 bases short, with 11 bases between. Germline V lookup: CDR1 LNHDA, CDR2 SQIVND (reference sequence). The length of the CDR3 is 14 residues. This chain's CDR3 is CASSPFQGTGELFF. In nucleotides, the CDR3 is TGTGCCAGTAGTCCGTTCCAGGGCACCGGGGAGCTGTTTTTT.

This clonotype was recorded a few times. CDR3: CASSQDRSRSTDTQYF. DNA for the CDR3: TGCGCCAGCAGCCAAGATCGCTCCCGTAGCACAGATACGCAGTATTTT. The chain carries TRBV4-1 and TRBJ2-3; D is ambiguous. CDR3 length equals 16 residues. V shed 0 bases and J shed 0 bases, with 10 bases lying between them. The germline CDR1 and CDR2 sequences are MGHRA and YSYEKL.

This clonotype was recorded many times. The CDR3 is CASSLVGNEQFF. As DNA, the CDR3 is TGTGCCAGCAGCTTAGTAGGCAATGAGCAGTTCTTC. The chain employs TRBV7-6 and TRBJ2-1; D is unclear. This CDR3 region has 12 residues. Germline V gene sequence: CDR1 SGHVS, CDR2 FNYEAQ. V lost 1 base and J lost 6, with 4 bases in between.

The chain uses TRBV14 and TRBJ1-3; D gene uncertain. Trimming took off 6 bases at V and 7 bases at J, with 13 bases between the two ends. This CDR3 contains 13 residues. Germline V CDR1 and CDR2: SGHDN, FVKESK. The CDR3 DNA is TGTGCCAGCAGTCCCCGGCCGGGCAACACCATATATTTT. Translating gives CASSPRPGNTIYF.

This sequence joins TRBV19 and TRBJ1-1; no clear D gene. The CDR3 length is 12 residues. Trimming removed 3 bases from V and 3 bases from J, with 5 bases in between. Germline assignment: CDR1 LNHDA and CDR2 SQIVND (reference sequence). Here the CDR3 reads CASSIGHTEAFF. DNA for the CDR3: TGTGCCAGTAGTATCGGCCACACTGAAGCTTTCTTT.

This clonotype was seen at least ten times. The rearrangement links TRBV6-5 to TRBJ2-5; weak D call: TRBD2 (7 bases). Germline CDR1 and CDR2: MNHEY and SVGAGI. Trimming stripped 5 bases from V and 4 bases from J, with 17 bases between. This CDR3 is 15 amino acids long. The CDR3 nucleotides are TGTGCCAGCAGTCTACAGGGAGGGGTCAGAGAGACCCAGTACTTC. Translating it yields CASSLQGGVRETQYF.

This clonotype occurred a few times. The chain has TRBV7-9 and TRBJ1-3; no reliable D call. V dropped 1 base and J dropped 8 bases, with 18 bases sitting between them. Per germline, CDR1 SEHNR and CDR2 FQNEAQ (reference sequence). This CDR3 comprises 16 residues. The CDR3 nucleotides are TGTGCCAGCAGCTTAGATTATGAGTTCCTTCATCACACCATATATTTT. Translated, it gives CASSLDYEFLHHTIYF.

This sequence joins TRBV7-2 and TRBJ2-1; TRBD2 matches at 11 bases. The CDR3 is 15 amino acids. Trimming took 3 bases from V and 10 from J; bases not matched to a gene: 8. Looked up from germline, CDR1 is SGHTA and CDR2 is FQGNSA. The CDR3 region is CASSFYSGRAWEQFF. The CDR3 region has the DNA TGTGCCAGCAGCTTTTATAGCGGGAGGGCCTGGGAGCAGTTCTTC.

V and J are TRBV29-1 and TRBJ1-1; 7 bases align to TRBD1. The germline CDR1 and CDR2 sequences are SQVTM and ANQGSEA. V lost 5 bases to trimming and J lost 0 bases; unmatched junction nucleotides: 6. This CDR3 spans 14 amino acids. As DNA, the CDR3 is TGCAGCGTTTGGGGCAGGGGGGTGAACACTGAAGCTTTCTTT. Translated, it gives CSVWGRGVNTEAFF.

DNA for the CDR3: TGCGCCAGCAGCTTGGGGACAGTGCAAGAGACCCAGTACTTC. As protein: CASSLGTVQETQYF. V gene TRBV5-1 combines with J gene TRBJ2-5; TRBD1 might be the D (6 bases). V was clipped by 0 bases and J by 2 bases, with 8 bases between them. This CDR3 has 14 amino acids. Germline V gene sequence: CDR1 SGHRS, CDR2 YFSETQ.